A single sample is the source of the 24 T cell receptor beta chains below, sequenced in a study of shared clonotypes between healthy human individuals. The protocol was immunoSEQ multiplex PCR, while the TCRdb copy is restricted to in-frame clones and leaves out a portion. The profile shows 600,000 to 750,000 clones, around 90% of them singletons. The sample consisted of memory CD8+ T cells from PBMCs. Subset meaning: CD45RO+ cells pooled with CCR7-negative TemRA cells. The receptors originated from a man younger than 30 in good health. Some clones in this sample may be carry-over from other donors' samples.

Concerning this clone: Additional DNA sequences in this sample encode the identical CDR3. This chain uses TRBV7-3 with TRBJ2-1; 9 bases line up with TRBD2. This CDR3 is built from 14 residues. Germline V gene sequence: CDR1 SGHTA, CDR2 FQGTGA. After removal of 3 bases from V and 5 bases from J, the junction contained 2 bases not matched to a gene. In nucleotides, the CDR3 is TGTGCCAGCAGCTTGACTAGCGGTAACAATGAGCAGTTCTTC. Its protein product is CASSLTSGNNEQFF.

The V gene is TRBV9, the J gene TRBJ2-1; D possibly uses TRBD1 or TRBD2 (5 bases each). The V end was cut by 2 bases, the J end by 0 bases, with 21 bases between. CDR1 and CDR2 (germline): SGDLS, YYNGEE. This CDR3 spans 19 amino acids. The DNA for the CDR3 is TGTGCCAGCAGCGTGTTTGGTCGGGACGGAATAAGCTCCTACAATGAGCAGTTCTTC. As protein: CASSVFGRDGISSYNEQFF.

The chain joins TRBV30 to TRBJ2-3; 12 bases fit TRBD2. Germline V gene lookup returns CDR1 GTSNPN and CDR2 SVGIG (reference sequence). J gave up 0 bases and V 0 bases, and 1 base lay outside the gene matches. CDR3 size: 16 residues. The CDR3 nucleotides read TGTGCCTGGAGTGTTGGGACTAGCGGGAGCACAGATACGCAGTATTTT. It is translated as CAWSVGTSGSTDTQYF.

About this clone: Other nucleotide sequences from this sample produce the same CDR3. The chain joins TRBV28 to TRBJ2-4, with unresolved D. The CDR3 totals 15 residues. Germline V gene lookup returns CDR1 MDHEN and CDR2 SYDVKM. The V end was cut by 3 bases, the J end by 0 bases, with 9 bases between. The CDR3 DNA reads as TGTGCCAGCAGTTTCAGGTCGCTAGCCAAAAACATTCAGTACTTC. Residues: CASSFRSLAKNIQYF.

The DNA of the CDR3 is TGTGCCAGCAGCGAGGGGGGCCCTAGCACTGAAGCTTTCTTT. Protein product: CASSEGGPSTEAFF. The V gene is TRBV9, the J gene TRBJ1-1; possibly TRBD1 for D (6 bases). This CDR3 comprises 14 residues. The V gene's germline CDR1 is SGDLS and CDR2 YYNGEE. Trimming left V 3 bases short and J 4 bases short, with 13 bases between.

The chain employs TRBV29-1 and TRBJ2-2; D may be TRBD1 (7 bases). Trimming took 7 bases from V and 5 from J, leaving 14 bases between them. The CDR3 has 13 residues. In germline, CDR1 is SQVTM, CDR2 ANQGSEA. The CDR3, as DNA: TGCAGCGGTCGACAGGGAGGTACCGGGGAGCTGTTTTTT. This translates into CSGRQGGTGELFF.

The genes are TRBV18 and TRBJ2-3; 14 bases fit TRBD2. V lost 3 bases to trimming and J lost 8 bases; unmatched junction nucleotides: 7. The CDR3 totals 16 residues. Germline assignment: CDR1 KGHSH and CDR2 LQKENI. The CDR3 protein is CASSPGTSGGFGTQYF. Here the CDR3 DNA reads TGTGCCAGCTCACCGGGGACTAGCGGGGGATTTGGTACGCAGTATTTT.

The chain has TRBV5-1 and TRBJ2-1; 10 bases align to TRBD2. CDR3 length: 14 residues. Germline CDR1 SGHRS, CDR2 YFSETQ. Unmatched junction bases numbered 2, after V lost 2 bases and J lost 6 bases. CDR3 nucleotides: TGCGCCAGCAGCTTAGCGGGAGGGATCAATGAGCAGTTCTTC. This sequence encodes CASSLAGGINEQFF.

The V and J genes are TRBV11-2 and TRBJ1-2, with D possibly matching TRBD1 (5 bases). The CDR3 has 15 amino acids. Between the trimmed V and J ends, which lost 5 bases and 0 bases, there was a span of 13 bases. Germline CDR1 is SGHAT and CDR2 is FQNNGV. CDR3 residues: CASSPPGVPNYGYTF. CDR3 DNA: TGTGCCAGCAGCCCCCCGGGGGTGCCTAACTATGGCTACACCTTC.

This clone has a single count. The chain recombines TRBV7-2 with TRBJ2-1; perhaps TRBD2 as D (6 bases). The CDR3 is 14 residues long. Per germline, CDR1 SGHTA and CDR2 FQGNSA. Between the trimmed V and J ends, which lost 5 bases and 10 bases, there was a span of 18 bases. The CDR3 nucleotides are TGTGCCAGCAGCCCCGGGACTCGCTTCAGAGAGCAGTTCTTC. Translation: CASSPGTRFREQFF.

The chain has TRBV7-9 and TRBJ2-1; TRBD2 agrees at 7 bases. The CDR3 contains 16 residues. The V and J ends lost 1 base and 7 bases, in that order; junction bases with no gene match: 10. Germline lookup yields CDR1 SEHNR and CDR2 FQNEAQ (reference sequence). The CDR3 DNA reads TGTGCCAGCAGCTTAGGTGGCGGGAGCCTTGAGAATGAGCAGTTCTTC. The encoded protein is CASSLGGGSLENEQFF. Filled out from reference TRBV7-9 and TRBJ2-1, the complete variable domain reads DTGVSQNPRHKITKRGQNVTFRCDPISEHNRLYWYRQTLGQGPEFLTYFQNEAQLEKSRLLSDRFSAERPKGSFSTLEIQRTEQGDSAMYLCASSLGGGSLENEQFFGPGTRLTVL.

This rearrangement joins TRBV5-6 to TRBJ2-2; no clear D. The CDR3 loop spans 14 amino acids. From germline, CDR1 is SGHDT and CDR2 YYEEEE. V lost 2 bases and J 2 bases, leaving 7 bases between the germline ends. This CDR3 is CASSFLLNTGELFF. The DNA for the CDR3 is TGTGCCAGCAGCTTTCTACTTAACACCGGGGAGCTGTTTTTT.

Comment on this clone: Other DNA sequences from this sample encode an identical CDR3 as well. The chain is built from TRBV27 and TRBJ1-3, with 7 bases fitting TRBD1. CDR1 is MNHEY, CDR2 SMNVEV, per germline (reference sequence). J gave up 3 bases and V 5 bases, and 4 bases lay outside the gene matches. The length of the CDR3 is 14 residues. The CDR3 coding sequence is TGTGCCAGCAGTCCGAGACAGGGTGGAAACACCATATATTTT. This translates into CASSPRQGGNTIYF.

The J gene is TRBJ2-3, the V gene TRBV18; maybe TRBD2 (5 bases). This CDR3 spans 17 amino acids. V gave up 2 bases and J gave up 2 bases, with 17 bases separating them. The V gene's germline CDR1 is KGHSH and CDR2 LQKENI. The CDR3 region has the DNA TGTGCCAGCTCACCAGAGAACGGGATAATCAACACAGATACGCAGTATTTT. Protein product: CASSPENGIINTDTQYF.

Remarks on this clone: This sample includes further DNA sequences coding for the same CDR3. The CDR3 sequence: CASSLDRGYEQYF. The CDR3 DNA sequence: TGTGCCAGCAGTTTGGACAGAGGCTACGAGCAGTACTTC. The rearrangement links TRBV28 to TRBJ2-7; a possible D gene is TRBD1 (6 bases). Per germline, CDR1 MDHEN and CDR2 SYDVKM. This CDR3 has 13 amino acids. V was shortened by 3 bases and J by 3 bases, with 9 bases between the two germline ends. Full variable domain (missing parts from reference TRBV28 and TRBJ2-7): DVKVTQSSRYLVKRTGEKVFLECVQDMDHENMFWYRQDPGLGLRLIYFSYDVKMKEKGDIPEGYSVSREKKERFSLILESASTNQTSMYLCASSLDRGYEQYFGPGTRLTVT.

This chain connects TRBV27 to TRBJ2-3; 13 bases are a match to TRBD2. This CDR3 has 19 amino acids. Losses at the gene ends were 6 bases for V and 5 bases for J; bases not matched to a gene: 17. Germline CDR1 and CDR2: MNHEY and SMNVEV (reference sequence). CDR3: CASRPGLAGAVLLLDTQYF. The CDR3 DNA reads TGTGCCAGCAGGCCCGGACTAGCGGGAGCTGTTCTGTTATTAGATACGCAGTATTTT.

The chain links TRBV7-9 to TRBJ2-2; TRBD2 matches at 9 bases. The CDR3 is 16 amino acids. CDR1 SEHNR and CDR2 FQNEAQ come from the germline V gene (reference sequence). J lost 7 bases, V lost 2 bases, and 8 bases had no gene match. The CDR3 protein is CASSLRVAGAHGELFF. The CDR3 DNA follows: TGTGCCAGCAGCTTAAGGGTAGCGGGAGCTCACGGGGAGCTGTTTTTT.

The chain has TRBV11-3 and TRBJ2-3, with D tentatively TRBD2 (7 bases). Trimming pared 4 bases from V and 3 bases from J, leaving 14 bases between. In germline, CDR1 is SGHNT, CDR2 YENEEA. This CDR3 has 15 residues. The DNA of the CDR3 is TGTGCCAGCAGCTCCCTGGGGGGGCCGACAGATACGCAGTATTTT. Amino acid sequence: CASSSLGGPTDTQYF.

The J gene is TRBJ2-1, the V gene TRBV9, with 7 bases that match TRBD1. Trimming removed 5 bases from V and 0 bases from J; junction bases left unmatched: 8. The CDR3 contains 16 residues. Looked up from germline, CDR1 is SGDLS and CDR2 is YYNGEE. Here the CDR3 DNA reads TGTGCCAGCAGTCCGGGACAGATAGCCTCCTACAATGAGCAGTTCTTC. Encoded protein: CASSPGQIASYNEQFF.

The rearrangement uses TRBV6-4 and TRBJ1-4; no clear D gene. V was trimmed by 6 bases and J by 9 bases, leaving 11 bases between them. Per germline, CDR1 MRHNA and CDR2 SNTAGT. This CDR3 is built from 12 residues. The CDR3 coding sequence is TGTGCCAGCAGCCTTTCCCAGCAAAAACTGTTTTTT. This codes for CASSLSQQKLFF.

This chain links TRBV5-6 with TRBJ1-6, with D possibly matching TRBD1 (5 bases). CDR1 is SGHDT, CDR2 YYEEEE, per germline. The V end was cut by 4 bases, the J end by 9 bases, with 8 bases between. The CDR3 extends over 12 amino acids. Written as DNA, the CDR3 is TGTGCCAGCAGCCCAGGGCCTTCACCCCTCCACTTT. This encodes CASSPGPSPLHF.

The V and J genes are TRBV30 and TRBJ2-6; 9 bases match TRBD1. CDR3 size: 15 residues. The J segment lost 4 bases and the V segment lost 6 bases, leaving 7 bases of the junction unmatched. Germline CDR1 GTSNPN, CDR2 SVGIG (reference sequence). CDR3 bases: TGTGCCTGTGGGACAGGGACGACCGGGGCCAACGTCCTGACTTTC. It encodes CACGTGTTGANVLTF.

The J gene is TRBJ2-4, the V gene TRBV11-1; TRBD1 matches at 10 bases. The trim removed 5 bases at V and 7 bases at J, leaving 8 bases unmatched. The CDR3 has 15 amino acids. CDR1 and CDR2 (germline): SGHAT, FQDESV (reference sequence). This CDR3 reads CASSTRDRGNNIQYF. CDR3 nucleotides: TGTGCCAGCAGCACCCGGGACAGGGGAAACAACATTCAGTACTTC.

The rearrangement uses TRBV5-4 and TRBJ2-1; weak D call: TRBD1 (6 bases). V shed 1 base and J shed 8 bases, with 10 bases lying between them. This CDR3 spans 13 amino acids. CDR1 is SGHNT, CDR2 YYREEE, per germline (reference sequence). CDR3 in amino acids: CASSLNRVDEQFF. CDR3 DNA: TGTGCCAGCAGCTTGAACAGGGTAGATGAGCAGTTCTTC.